This T cell receptor (beta chain) was observed in a study of blood T cell repertoires in COVID-19. Background on the study: Donors in the United States, Italy and Spain gave samples during acute or convalescent COVID-19.

Profiling relied on immunoSEQ multiplex PCR, and the TCRdb table lists in-frame clones only, not all of them. This table holds 150,000 or so clones, around 80% found once. V shed 0 bases and J shed 4 bases, with 16 bases lying between them. The CDR3 has 16 residues. Germline CDR1 and CDR2: SGHNT and YYREEE (reference sequence). This clone was observed a single time. This chain uses TRBV5-4 with TRBJ1-1, with D uncertain. The specimen sequenced was peripheral blood. The source is a human donor with acute or convalescent COVID-19. The donor label of this sample is uncertain. CDR3 loop: CASSLGLGGQSTEAFF. CDR3 bases: TGTGCCAGCAGCTTGGGGTTAGGCGGGCAGAGCACTGAAGCTTTCTTT.